This T cell receptor beta chain was captured by sequencing in a study of T cell changes during pregnancy in multiple sclerosis. After removal of 5 bases from V and 4 bases from J, the junction contained 13 bases not matched to a gene. CDR3 length: 16 residues. Germline lookup yields CDR1 SEHNR and CDR2 FQNEAQ (reference sequence). Here immunoSEQ multiplex PCR was the method, and the copy in TCRdb shows in-frame clones only, minus some. The data contain some 74,000 clones, 92% of them singletons. This specimen was peripheral blood, taken before pregnancy. The chain combines TRBV7-9 with TRBJ2-5; TRBD2 agrees at 7 bases. This clonotype originated in a female donor with multiple sclerosis, enrolled in a pregnancy study. The CDR3 sequence is CASSLLEGGPLETQYF. CDR3 bases: TGTGCCAGCAGCCTTTTGGAGGGAGGGCCGTTAGAGACCCAGTACTTC. The full variable domain, its missing parts supplied by reference TRBV7-9 and TRBJ2-5, is DTGVSQNPRHKITKRGQNVTFRCDPISEHNRLYWYRQTLGQGPEFLTYFQNEAQLEKSRLLSDRFSAERPKGSFSTLEIQRTEQGDSAMYLCASSLLEGGPLETQYFGPGTRLLVL.